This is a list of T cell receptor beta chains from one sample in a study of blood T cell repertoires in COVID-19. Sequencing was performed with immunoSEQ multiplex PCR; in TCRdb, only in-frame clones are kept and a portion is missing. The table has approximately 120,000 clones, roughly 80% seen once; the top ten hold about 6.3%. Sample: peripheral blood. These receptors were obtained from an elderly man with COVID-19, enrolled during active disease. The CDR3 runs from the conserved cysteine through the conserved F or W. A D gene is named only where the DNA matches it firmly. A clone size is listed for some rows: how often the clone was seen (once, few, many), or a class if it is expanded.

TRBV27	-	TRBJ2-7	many	CASSLNQGKYYEQYF	TGTGCCAGCAGTTTGAATCAGGGGAAATACTACGAGCAGTACTTC
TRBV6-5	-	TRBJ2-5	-	CASSYSSRAETQYF	TGTGCCAGCAGTTACTCGAGTAGAGCGGAGACCCAGTACTTC
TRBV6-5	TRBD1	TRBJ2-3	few	CASSFRDSLNF	TGTGCCAGCAGTTTCCGGGACAGCTTGAATTTT
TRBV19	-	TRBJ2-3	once	CASSLYSSTDTQYF	TGTGCCAGTAGTTTGTACAGTAGCACAGATACGCAGTATTTT
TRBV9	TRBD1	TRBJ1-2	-	CASSVGQGIGYGYTF	TGTGCCAGCAGCGTCGGACAGGGGATCGGATATGGCTACACCTTC
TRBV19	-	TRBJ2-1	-	CASRPGRGYHEQFF	TGTGCCAGTAGGCCGGGCAGGGGCTACCATGAGCAGTTCTTC
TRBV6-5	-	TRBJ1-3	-	CASTRGFGNTIYF	TGTGCCAGCACCCGAGGGTTCGGAAACACCATATATTTT
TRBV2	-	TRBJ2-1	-	CASSEPGEYNEQFF	TGTGCCAGCAGTGAACCAGGCGAGTACAATGAGCAGTTCTTC
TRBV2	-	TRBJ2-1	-	CASSRTEGNEQFF	TGTGCCAGCAGTAGGACAGAAGGTAATGAGCAGTTCTTC
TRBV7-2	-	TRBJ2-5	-	CASSPWTGQETQYF	TGTGCCAGCAGCCCCTGGACTGGGCAAGAGACCCAGTACTTC
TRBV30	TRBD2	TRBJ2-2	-	CAWSGSGRAIGELFF	TGTGCCTGGAGTGGAAGCGGGAGGGCAATCGGGGAGCTGTTTTTT
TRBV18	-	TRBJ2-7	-	CASSPQGGSFPYEQYF	TGTGCCAGCTCACCCCAAGGCGGTTCATTCCCTTACGAGCAGTACTTC
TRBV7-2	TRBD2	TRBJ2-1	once	CASSLGTSGYNEQFF	TGTGCCAGCAGCTTAGGGACTAGCGGATACAATGAGCAGTTCTTC
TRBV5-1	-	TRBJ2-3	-	CASSLEQRTDTQYF	TGCGCCAGCAGCTTGGAACAACGCACAGATACGCAGTATTTT
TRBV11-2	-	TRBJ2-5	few	CASSLGVGSPPQETQYF	TGTGCCAGCAGCTTAGGGGTCGGGAGCCCACCACAAGAGACCCAGTACTTC
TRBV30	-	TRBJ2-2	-	CAWSVLLGAGELFF	TGTGCCTGGAGTGTACTCCTCGGGGCCGGGGAGCTGTTTTTT
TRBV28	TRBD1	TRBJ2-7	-	CASSLSQGVYEQYF	TGTGCCAGCAGTTTGAGTCAGGGGGTCTACGAGCAGTACTTC
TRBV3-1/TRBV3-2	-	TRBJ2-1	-	CASSQEGLRAYNEQFF	TGTGCCAGCAGCCAAGAGGGGCTAAGGGCTTACAATGAGCAGTTCTTC
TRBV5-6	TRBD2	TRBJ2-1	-	CASSTGLAGVRNEQFF	TGTGCCAGCAGCACGGGACTAGCGGGAGTTCGGAATGAGCAGTTCTTC
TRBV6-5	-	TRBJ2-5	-	CASSHTGLKTQYF	TGTGCCAGCAGTCATACAGGGTTAAAGACCCAGTACTTC
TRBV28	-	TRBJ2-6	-	CASSTSGGSGANVLTF	-
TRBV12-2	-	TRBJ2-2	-	CASRLGSQLTGELFF	TGTGCAAGTCGCTTAGGATCACAGCTCACCGGGGAGCTGTTTTTT
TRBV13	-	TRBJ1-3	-	CASSLGSGRLGNTIYF	TGTGCCAGCAGCTTAGGCAGCGGTAGGCTCGGAAACACCATATATTTT
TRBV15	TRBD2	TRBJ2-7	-	CATSVGRTKSYEQYF	TGTGCCACCAGTGTCGGGAGGACTAAATCCTACGAGCAGTACTTC
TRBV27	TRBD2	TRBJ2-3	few	CASNPGLAGVGDTQYF	TGTGCCAGCAACCCGGGACTAGCGGGAGTGGGAGATACGCAGTATTTT
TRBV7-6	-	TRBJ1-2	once	CASSFLGGAQNYGYTF	TGTGCCAGCAGCTTCTTGGGAGGGGCTCAAAACTATGGCTACACCTTC
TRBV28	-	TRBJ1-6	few	CASSSGVGANSPLHF	TGTGCCAGCAGCTCGGGGGTTGGGGCCAATTCACCCCTCCACTTT
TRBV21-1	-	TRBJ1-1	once	CASSKDAVTNTEAFF	TGTGCCAGCAGCAAAGACGCGGTCACGAACACTGAAGCTTTCTTT
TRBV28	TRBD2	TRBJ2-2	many	CASTGLSGANTGELFF	TGTGCCAGCACAGGACTTAGCGGGGCGAACACCGGGGAGCTGTTTTTT
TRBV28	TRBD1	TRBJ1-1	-	CASHGTVNTEAFF	TGTGCCAGCCACGGGACAGTCAACACTGAAGCTTTCTTT
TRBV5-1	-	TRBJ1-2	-	CASSPNSGQAASATF	TGCGCCAGCAGCCCGAACTCTGGTCAGGCCGCCTCGGCCACCTTC
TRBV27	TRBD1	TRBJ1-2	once	CASSPTGIRGGYTF	TGTGCCAGCAGTCCGACAGGGATCCGAGGGGGCTACACCTTC
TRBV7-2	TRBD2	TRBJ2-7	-	CASSLRLAGYEQYF	TGTGCCAGCAGCCTCCGACTAGCGGGCTACGAGCAGTACTTC
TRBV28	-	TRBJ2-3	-	CASSRARGTDTQYF	TGTGCCAGCAGTCGGGCCAGGGGCACAGATACGCAGTATTTT
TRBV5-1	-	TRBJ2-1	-	CASSLLAQGLDEQFF	TGCGCCAGCAGCTTGTTGGCCCAGGGGCTGGATGAGCAGTTCTTC
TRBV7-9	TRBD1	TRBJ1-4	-	CASSTPGTGREKLFF	TGTGCCAGCAGCACCCCCGGGACAGGGAGGGAAAAACTGTTTTTT
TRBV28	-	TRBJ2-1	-	CASSQQGWEQFF	TGTGCCAGCAGTCAGCAGGGTTGGGAGCAGTTCTTC
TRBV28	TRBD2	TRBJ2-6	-	CASRPIAGGSSGANVLTF	TGTGCCAGCAGACCCATAGCGGGAGGAAGCTCTGGGGCCAACGTCCTGACTTTC
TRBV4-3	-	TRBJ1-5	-	CASSQVTGNQPQHF	TGCGCCAGCAGCCAAGTAACGGGGAACCAGCCCCAGCATTTT
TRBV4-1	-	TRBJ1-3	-	CASSHQGGNTIYF	TGCGCCAGCAGCCACCAGGGTGGAAACACCATATATTTT
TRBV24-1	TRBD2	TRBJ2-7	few	CATSDPGTSGSEQYF	TGTGCCACCAGTGATCCCGGGACTAGCGGGAGCGAGCAGTACTTC
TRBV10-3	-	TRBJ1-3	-	CAISEQRFTIYF	TGTGCCATCAGTGAGCAGCGTTTCACCATATATTTT
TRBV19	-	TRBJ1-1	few	CASSIVTNRPGENTEAFF	TGTGCCAGTAGTATAGTTACAAATAGACCGGGAGAGAACACTGAAGCTTTCTTT
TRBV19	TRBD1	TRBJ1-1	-	CASSGRQGFGTEAFF	TGTGCCAGTAGTGGACGACAGGGGTTTGGGACTGAAGCTTTCTTT
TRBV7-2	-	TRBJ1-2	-	CASSPLAGSNYGYTF	TGTGCCAGCAGCCCCCTGGCAGGGTCTAACTATGGCTACACCTTC
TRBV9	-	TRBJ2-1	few	CASSVAEAGTYEQFF	TGTGCCAGCAGCGTAGCTGAGGCGGGAACCTATGAGCAGTTCTTC
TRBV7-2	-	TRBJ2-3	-	CASRQSDTQYF	TGTGCCAGCAGACAATCAGATACGCAGTATTTT
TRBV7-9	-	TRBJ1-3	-	CASSPGQGYGSGNTIYF	TGTGCCAGCAGCCCCGGGCAGGGGTATGGCTCTGGAAACACCATATATTTT
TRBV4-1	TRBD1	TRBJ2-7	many	CASSQGQDRLYEQYF	TGCGCCAGCAGCCAAGGTCAGGACAGGCTCTACGAGCAGTACTTC
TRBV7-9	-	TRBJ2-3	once	CASTGTATTDTQYF	TGTGCCAGTACCGGGACTGCGACCACAGATACGCAGTATTTT
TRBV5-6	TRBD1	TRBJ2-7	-	CASSPPGQAYEQYF	TGTGCCAGCAGCCCCCCGGGACAGGCCTACGAGCAGTACTTC
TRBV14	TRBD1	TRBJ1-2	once	CASSLRTGDGYTF	TGTGCCAGCAGCCTGCGGACAGGAGATGGCTACACCTTC
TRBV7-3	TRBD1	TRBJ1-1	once	CASSLTGGDTEAFF	TGTGCCAGCAGCCTGACAGGGGGCGACACTGAAGCTTTCTTT
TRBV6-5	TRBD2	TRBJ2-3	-	CASSYGGTSGTDTQYF	TGTGCCAGCAGTTACGGTGGGACTAGCGGCACAGATACGCAGTATTTT
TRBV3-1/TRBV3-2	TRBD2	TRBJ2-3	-	CASSAAGVPDTQYF	TGTGCCAGCAGCGCGGCGGGAGTCCCAGATACGCAGTATTTT
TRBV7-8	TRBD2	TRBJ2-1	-	CASSLASSGYLYNEQFF	TGTGCCAGCAGCTTAGCTTCTAGCGGGTACCTATACAATGAGCAGTTCTTC
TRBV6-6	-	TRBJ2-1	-	CASSYSNNNEQFF	TGTGCCAGCAGTTACTCAAACAACAATGAGCAGTTCTTC